This T cell receptor beta chain was sequenced during a study of shared clonotypes between healthy human individuals. Study as a whole: Participating donors consisted of two women and a few men aged 18 to 49. General study findings and limits: It was observed that roughly 5% of naive CD4 clonotypes were shared across several donors. A generally larger estimated richness was seen in naive subsets than in memory subsets.

The CDR3 is 12 amino acids. The germline CDR1 and CDR2 sequences are MNHNS and SASEGT. The V and J ends lost 7 bases and 0 bases respectively, with 7 bases between them. On this clone: What it recognizes is unknown.

The method was immunoSEQ multiplex PCR; TCRdb's version includes in-frame clones alone and lacks a portion of them. The sample lists over a million clones, roughly 97% occurring once. Sequencing used naive CD4+ T cells sorted from blood. Subset: CD45RA+ positively selected. This chain connects TRBV6-1 to TRBJ2-7, with D unresolved. The receptor's source is a man in his thirties or forties in good health. The CDR3 DNA reads as TGTGCCAGCAAGTTTCCCTCCTACGAGCAGTACTTC. Translated: CASKFPSYEQYF.